The 13 T cell receptor beta chains below all came from one sample that was sequenced in a study of shared clonotypes between healthy human individuals. Repertoires were generated with immunoSEQ multiplex PCR, while TCRdb's copy carries only in-frame clones and drops some. The sample lists 2.5 million or so clones; around 90% were seen once. Sequencing used naive CD4+ T cells sorted from blood. Subset: CD45RA+ positively selected. The receptors were gathered from a man aged 18 to 35 in good health.

This clone was seen only once. The chain couples TRBV4-3 to TRBJ2-3; D not resolved. V dropped 0 bases and J dropped 10 bases, with 11 bases sitting between them. The CDR3 sequence is 13 residues long. Germline CDR1 is LGHNA and CDR2 is YSLEER. The CDR3 reads CASSQDSAFAQYF. The CDR3 bases are TGCGCCAGCAGCCAAGATTCGGCGTTTGCGCAGTATTTT.

This clone was observed a handful of times. The chain employs TRBV4-1 and TRBJ1-6; TRBD1 might be the D (5 bases). CDR1 and CDR2 from the germline V gene are MGHRA and YSYEKL. V was pared by 3 bases and J by 8 bases, with 17 bases between. The CDR3 runs to 16 residues. The CDR3 loop reads CASSHAGSRMDSPLHF. In nucleotides, the CDR3 is TGCGCCAGCAGCCACGCAGGGTCCAGAATGGATTCACCCCTCCACTTT.

The rearrangement joins TRBV30 to TRBJ2-6; TRBD1 agrees at 12 bases. This CDR3 spans 19 amino acids. Per the germline V gene, CDR1 is GTSNPN and CDR2 is SVGIG (reference sequence). V was clipped by 4 bases and J by 3 bases; unmatched bases: 13. The CDR3 region is CAWIHTGQGAVFGANVLTF. The CDR3 nucleotides are TGTGCCTGGATCCACACGGGACAGGGGGCAGTATTTGGGGCCAACGTCCTGACTTTC. Using reference TRBV30 and TRBJ2-6 for the parts outside the CDR3, the full variable domain is SQTIHQWPATLVQPVGSPLSLECTVEGTSNPNLYWYRQAAGRGLQLLFYSVGIGQISSEVPQNLSASRPQDRQFILSSKKLLLSDSGFYLCAWIHTGQGAVFGANVLTFGAGSRLTVL.

This chain uses TRBV7-2 with TRBJ1-2; D may be TRBD1 (6 bases). The CDR3 covers 18 residues. Germline CDR1 is SGHTA and CDR2 is FQGNSA. V was pared by 2 bases and J by 0 bases, with 19 bases between. CDR3 nucleotide sequence: TGTGCCAGCAGCTTATGGGGGGGCAGGGGAGCCCCTAACTATGGCTACACCTTC. Translated: CASSLWGGRGAPNYGYTF.

This chain uses TRBV7-2 with TRBJ1-4, with D uncertain. V was trimmed by 6 bases and J by 5 bases, leaving 10 bases between them. Germline loops: CDR1 SGHTA, CDR2 FQGNSA. This CDR3 spans 13 amino acids. In DNA form, the CDR3 reads TGTGCCAGCAGTTCCGGGATCAATGAAAAACTGTTTTTT. This codes for CASSSGINEKLFF. The full variable domain, in which reference TRBV7-2 and TRBJ1-4 provide the parts outside the CDR3, is GAGVSQSPSNKVTEKGKDVELRCDPISGHTALYWYRQSLGQGLEFLIYFQGNSAPDKSGLPSDRFSAERTGGSVSTLTIQRTQQEDSAVYLCASSSGINEKLFFGSGTQLSVL.

V and J are TRBV6-5 and TRBJ2-2, with a tentative D call TRBD2 (7 bases). V was cut by 8 bases and J by 1 base, with 11 bases left in between. Germline CDR1 is MNHEY and CDR2 is SVGAGI. The CDR3 totals 14 residues. The DNA of the CDR3 is TGTGCCAGCTGGAGGGGGGGGAACACCGGGGAGCTGTTTTTT. Amino acids: CASWRGGNTGELFF.

The sample holds a few counts of this clone. The same CDR3 is also encoded by other DNA sequences in this sample. The chain joins TRBV30 to TRBJ1-5; D possibly corresponds to TRBD1 (5 bases). The V gene's germline CDR1 is GTSNPN and CDR2 SVGIG (reference sequence). The CDR3 is made up of 13 amino acids. The ends were cut back, 3 bases at V and 0 bases at J, with 6 bases in the middle. In DNA, the CDR3 is TGTGCCTGGAGCAGGGATAGCAATCAGCCCCAGCATTTT. As protein: CAWSRDSNQPQHF.

This chain connects TRBV30 to TRBJ2-5, with D perhaps matching TRBD1 or TRBD2 (5 bases each). V gave up 3 bases and J gave up 5 bases, with 13 bases separating them. The CDR3 spans 13 residues. Germline assignment: CDR1 GTSNPN and CDR2 SVGIG (reference sequence). The CDR3 is CAWSRVGAETQYF. For the CDR3, the DNA is TGTGCCTGGAGCCGGGTCGGGGCGGAGACCCAGTACTTC.

The chain carries TRBV19 and TRBJ2-2; 11 nucleotides agree with TRBD2. Germline CDR1 LNHDA, CDR2 SQIVND (reference sequence). The CDR3 consists of 20 residues. J was trimmed by 0 bases and V by 7 bases; bases with no gene match: 16. CDR3 DNA sequence: TGTGCCAGTATGGCGGGTCAGAGACTAGCGGGGAAGGCGAACACCGGGGAGCTGTTTTTT. Translating gives CASMAGQRLAGKANTGELFF.

V gene TRBV30 combines with J gene TRBJ1-2; the D is unclear. The CDR3 runs 14 residues. The germline gives CDR1 GTSNPN, CDR2 SVGIG (reference sequence). Trimming left V 1 base short and J 5 bases short, with 14 bases between. CDR3 nucleotides: TGTGCCTGGAGTGCTAGCGGGAAGGGATATGGCTACACCTTC. Amino acid sequence: CAWSASGKGYGYTF.

The chain carries TRBV10-1 and TRBJ2-3; TRBD2 aligns across 10 bases. The CDR3 covers 16 residues. Germline CDR1 reads WNHNN; CDR2 reads SYGVQD (reference sequence). V dropped 0 bases and J dropped 1; count of bases not matched to a gene: 1. This CDR3 is CASSESSGGGTDTQYF. The CDR3 DNA reads as TGCGCCAGCAGTGAGTCGAGCGGGGGGGGCACAGATACGCAGTATTTT.

A remark on this clone: The same CDR3 can be traced to other DNA sequences in this sample. The V call is TRBV30, the J call TRBJ2-7; TRBD2 matches 8 bases. The CDR3 totals 13 residues. Germline lookup yields CDR1 GTSNPN and CDR2 SVGIG (reference sequence). With V trimmed by 3 bases and J by 0 bases, 1 base remained unmatched. The CDR3 here is CAWRLAGSYEQYF. CDR3 bases: TGTGCCTGGAGGCTAGCGGGCTCCTACGAGCAGTACTTC. Full variable domain (rest looked up from reference TRBV30 and TRBJ2-7): SQTIHQWPATLVQPVGSPLSLECTVEGTSNPNLYWYRQAAGRGLQLLFYSVGIGQISSEVPQNLSASRPQDRQFILSSKKLLLSDSGFYLCAWRLAGSYEQYFGPGTRLTVT.

The chain carries TRBV19 and TRBJ2-7, with TRBD1 identical over 10 bases. With 5 bases clipped from V and 1 base from J, the junction kept 5 bases outside the gene matches. Germline lookup yields CDR1 LNHDA and CDR2 SQIVND (reference sequence). The length of the CDR3 is 15 residues. DNA of the CDR3: TGTGCCAGTAGTGACCGGGACAGGGGATCCTACGAGCAGTACTTC. Its translation is CASSDRDRGSYEQYF.